These T cell receptor beta chains were read from a single sample in a study of T cell responses to AZD1222 COVID-19 vaccine. Produced via immunoSEQ multiplex PCR; TCRdb's table is partial and in-frame only. The table shows tens of thousands of clones, with around 83% occurring only once. Sequencing was performed on peripheral blood, taken on day 0 of AZD1222 vaccination. These receptors came from an adult in good health. Each CDR3 is given with its conserved first and last residue. The D gene is left open where the match is weak. Rows give clone size only sometimes, using once, few, many, or a class for an expanded clone.

V gene	J gene	clone size	D gene	CDR3 DNA	CDR3 protein
TRBV5-1	TRBJ2-3	-	-	TGCGCCAGCAGCTTGCAGGGATTTAGCACAGATACGCAGTATTTT	CASSLQGFSTDTQYF
TRBV6-2/TRBV6-3	TRBJ2-1	medium-sized	-	TGTGCCAGCAGTTACTTGGGGCTACGGGAGCAGTTCTTC	CASSYLGLREQFF
TRBV7-2	TRBJ2-5	-	TRBD2	TGTGCCAGCAGCTTAGAGGGAGGGGAGACCCAGTACTTC	CASSLEGGETQYF
TRBV5-5	TRBJ1-3	-	-	TGTGCCAGCAGCTTGCTAAACTCTGGAAACACCATATATTTT	CASSLLNSGNTIYF
TRBV19	TRBJ2-1	-	-	TGTGCCAGTAGGAGTGGGGGGAGCTCCTACAATGAGCAGTTCTTC	CASRSGGSSYNEQFF
TRBV6-2/TRBV6-3	TRBJ2-2	few	TRBD2	TGTGCCAGCAGTCCGACTAGCCCCGGGGAGCTGTTTTTT	CASSPTSPGELFF
TRBV11-2	TRBJ1-2	-	-	TGTGCCAGCAGCTTAGGGCCAGGACAGACCTATGGCTACACCTTC	CASSLGPGQTYGYTF
TRBV18	TRBJ2-5	-	-	TGTGCCAGCTCACCAGGGGAAGTAGAGACCCAGTACTTC	CASSPGEVETQYF
TRBV11-3	TRBJ2-4	-	-	TGTGCCAGCAGCTTATTGCACTCTGGCATTCAGTACTTC	CASSLLHSGIQYF
TRBV19	TRBJ2-2	-	TRBD2	TGTGCCAGTAGTATAGGGGGACTAGCGGGAGAGATCGGGGAGCTGTTTTTT	CASSIGGLAGEIGELFF
TRBV4-3	TRBJ1-4	-	-	TGCGCCAGCAGCCGCCAACGAGGGGAGGTGAAACTGTTTTTT	CASSRQRGEVKLFF
TRBV3-1/TRBV3-2	TRBJ1-6	-	-	TGTGCCAGCAGCCAACCCCCTGAGGATTCACCCCTCCACTTT	CASSQPPEDSPLHF
TRBV7-2	TRBJ1-6	-	TRBD1	TGTGCCAGCAGCGCGACCGGGACAGGGGGTTTTTCACCCCTCCACTTT	CASSATGTGGFSPLHF
TRBV30	TRBJ2-5	once	-	TGTGCCTGGAGTGCGGGGCCCCCCGAGACCCAGTACTTC	CAWSAGPPETQYF
TRBV7-3	TRBJ1-1	-	-	TGTGCCAGCAGCCCACTGGAGAGGATGAACACTGAAGCTTTCTTT	CASSPLERMNTEAFF
TRBV7-9	TRBJ1-3	-	-	TGTGCCAGCAGCACCCAGTTGAGGGGAAACACCATATATTTT	CASSTQLRGNTIYF
TRBV19	TRBJ2-1	once	-	TGTGCCAGTAGTGACAGGACCTATTACAATGAGCAGTTCTTC	CASSDRTYYNEQFF
TRBV29-1	TRBJ1-2	-	-	TGCAGCGTTGCCCCGGACAGATATGGCTACACCTTC	CSVAPDRYGYTF
TRBV10-3	TRBJ1-4	few	-	TGTGCCATATCTACCGGGACGATTGGGGAAAAACTGTTTTTT	CAISTGTIGEKLFF
TRBV7-3	TRBJ1-1	-	-	TGTGCCAGCAGCTTGGAGAGGGTCACTGAAGCTTTCTTT	CASSLERVTEAFF
TRBV5-5	TRBJ1-6	-	TRBD1	TGTGCCAGCAGCTTGGGACAGGGACTTCGTAATTCACCCCTCCACTTT	CASSLGQGLRNSPLHF
TRBV13	TRBJ2-3	-	-	TGTGCCAGCAGCTTATTACTCCGCACAGATACGCAGTATTTT	CASSLLLRTDTQYF
TRBV27	TRBJ1-6	-	-	TGTGCCAGCAGCCTGGGAACAGGCCGCAAGGATTCACCCCTCCACTTT	CASSLGTGRKDSPLHF
TRBV7-9	TRBJ2-3	-	-	TGTGCCAGCAGCTTCCCCCCGATGAGCACAGATACGCAGTATTTT	CASSFPPMSTDTQYF
TRBV18	TRBJ2-1	-	TRBD2	TGTGCCAGCTCACCATCTGTACTAGCGAGGGCCGGTGAGCAGTTCTTC	CASSPSVLARAGEQFF
TRBV2	TRBJ2-4	-	-	TGTGCCAGCAATTACGGACTAGCCAAAAACATTCAGTACTTC	CASNYGLAKNIQYF
TRBV24-1	TRBJ1-2	once	-	TGTGCCACCAGTGATTACAAGAACTATGGCTACACCTTC	CATSDYKNYGYTF
TRBV28	TRBJ1-1	-	TRBD1	TGTGCCAGCAGTTCATCCGGGACAGGGGACACTGAAGCTTTCTTT	CASSSSGTGDTEAFF
TRBV7-9	TRBJ2-2	-	TRBD1	TGTGCCAGCAGCCCCTCCCCCGGACAGGGGGCCGGGGAGCTGTTTTTT	CASSPSPGQGAGELFF
TRBV12-3/TRBV12-4	TRBJ1-5	-	-	TGTGCCAGCAGTTTAGCTGAGAATCAGCCCCAGCATTTT	CASSLAENQPQHF
TRBV5-1	TRBJ2-2	-	-	TGCGCCAGCAGCTCTGGGTCAGGGAACACCGGGGAGCTGTTTTTT	CASSSGSGNTGELFF
TRBV28	TRBJ2-5	once	TRBD1	TGTGCCAGCAGTCCCCCTCAGGGGGCTAGGGAGACCCAGTACTTC	CASSPPQGARETQYF
TRBV15	TRBJ1-1	-	-	TGTGCCACCAGCAGAGATATTGCAGCCGAAGCTTTCTTT	CATSRDIAAEAFF
TRBV7-3	TRBJ2-6	-	-	TGTGCCAGCAGCGATGACTCTGGGGCCAACGTCCTGACTTTC	CASSDDSGANVLTF
TRBV12-3/TRBV12-4	TRBJ2-2	-	-	TGTGCCAGCAGTTTGCGGGTAAACGGGGAGCTGTTTTTT	CASSLRVNGELFF
TRBV10-3	TRBJ2-1	-	TRBD2	TGTGCCATCTCCGGCAGCGGGAGGGCCAGCTCCTACAATGAGCAGTTCTTC	CAISGSGRASSYNEQFF
TRBV5-1	TRBJ1-3	-	-	TGCGCCAGCAGCCTCGGGCCTGGAAACACCATATATTTT	CASSLGPGNTIYF
TRBV18	TRBJ2-1	-	-	TGTGCCAGCTCACCACCGTGGACCCGGGCCAATGAGCAGTTCTTC	CASSPPWTRANEQFF
TRBV9	TRBJ2-7	-	-	TGTGCCAGCAGCGTGAGTACCGGTTCCTACGAGCAGTACTTC	CASSVSTGSYEQYF
TRBV6-5	TRBJ2-2	-	TRBD2	TGTGCCAGCAGTTATCTAGCGGGAGGCGTCACCGGGGAGCTGTTTTTT	CASSYLAGGVTGELFF